This T cell receptor (beta chain) was sequenced during a study of blood T cell repertoires in COVID-19 (dated by TCRdb to 2020 to 2021). Concerning the study at large: Samples covering the acute and convalescent phases of COVID-19 were provided by collaborators in the United States, Italy and Spain. The material from the prospective study consisted of cDNA or gDNA derived from T cells, B-cell-depleted T cells, or PBMCs. Nearly every sample came with metadata listing a de-identified subject ID, COVID-19 status, age in years and sex. The repertoires were made available in a free public database intended to serve as a resource for research on the immune response to SARS-CoV-2. Where available, HLA class I and class II types were obtained from metadata supplied by the sample provider rather than from assay-based typing. Samples were obtained from the ongoing ImmuneRACE study (first 160 participants) and from 1,000 to 1,500 subjects provided by 6 global collaborators. The dataset comprised deeply sampled blood TCRbeta repertoires from subjects exposed to, actively infected with, or recovered from COVID-19.

Overall results and qualifications from the work: The amount of clinical and demographic metadata varied by source and participant and was provided uncurated.

TCRbeta CDR3 regions were amplified from genomic DNA using the immunoSEQ Assay, a bias-controlled multiplex PCR. As for how the authors treated the data: The number of nucleated cells in each sample was estimated from the amplification of reference gene primers within the assay. To quantify the absolute abundance of each unique TCRbeta CDR3 rearrangement, sequence reads were collapsed and filtered. For each sample, productive Simpson clonality was calculated as the square root of Simpson's diversity index over productive rearrangements. TCRdb's version of the immuneACCESS table is confined to in-frame rearrangements and falls short of the full clone set. An unresolved V gene accounts for under half of the shortfall where checked; the remainder is of unknown origin. V and J calls plus clone size are reproduced from that table; the DNA served to infer D and trimming. This sample lists some 99,000 clones; roughly 84% were detected once. The leading ten clones occupy 10% to 15% of the sample.

The CDR3 goes from the cysteine to the phenylalanine over 15 residues. Only CDR3 DNA is held: 45 bases, read in frame from base 1. V is clipped by 9 bases and J by 1 base, and the sequence between their germline boundaries is 15 bases long. Taken from the germline V gene, the CDR1 and CDR2 loops are ENHRY and SYGVKD. Collaborating institutions collected whole blood in K2EDTA tubes following their own protocols. For TCRbeta analysis, collaborator samples were shipped as frozen whole blood, as isolated PBMCs, or as DNA extracted from either sample type. Turning to this clone: Its antigen target is currently unknown. It has no much larger one-base neighbor in the sample; base qualities were not kept.

The V and J segments used are TRBV10-3 and TRBJ2-2; perhaps TRBD2 is the D gene, with 7 bases matching. Sequencing used peripheral blood. The sequence derives from a woman aged 60-70 years in a cohort sampled during active or convalescent COVID-19. The nucleotides are TGTGCCATGGGGGGGACAATCGGGAACACCGGGGAGCTGTTTTTT. Translation gives CAMGGTIGNTGELFF.